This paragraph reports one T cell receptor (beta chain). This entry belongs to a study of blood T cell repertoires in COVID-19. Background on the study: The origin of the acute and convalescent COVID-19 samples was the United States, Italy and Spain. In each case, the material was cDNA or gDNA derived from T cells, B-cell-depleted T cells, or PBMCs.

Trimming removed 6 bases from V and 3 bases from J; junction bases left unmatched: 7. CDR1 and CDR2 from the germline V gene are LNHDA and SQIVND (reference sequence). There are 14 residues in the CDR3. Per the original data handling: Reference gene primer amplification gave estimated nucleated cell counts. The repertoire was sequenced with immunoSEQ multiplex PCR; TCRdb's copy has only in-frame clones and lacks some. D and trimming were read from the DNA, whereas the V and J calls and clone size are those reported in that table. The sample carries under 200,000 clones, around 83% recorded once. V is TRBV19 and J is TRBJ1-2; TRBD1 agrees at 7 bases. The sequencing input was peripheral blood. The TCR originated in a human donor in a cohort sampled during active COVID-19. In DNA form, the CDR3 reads TGTGCCAGTAGCTACCCCGGGACAGACTATGGCTACACCTTC. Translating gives CASSYPGTDYGYTF.